Shown below are 27 T cell receptor beta chains from a single sample sequenced in a study of early T cells in non-severe SARS-CoV-2 infection. TCRdb used MiXCR to reprocess the 5' RACE reads, holding one entry per CDR3 protein. The sample consists of over 90,000 distinct CDR3 sequences, 10% to 15% of them appearing once. The sample consisted of whole blood, taken at baseline. These receptors originate from an adult who was a healthcare worker with PCR-confirmed SARS-CoV-2 infection or an uninfected control (not recorded which).

Only a few counts were recorded for this clonotype. V usage is TRBV20-1 and J usage is TRBJ2-2; D call uncertain. The V end was cut by 1 base, the J end by 4 bases, with 10 bases between. CDR1 and CDR2 from the germline V gene are DFQATT and SNEGSKA (reference sequence). The length of the CDR3 is 14 residues. The CDR3 DNA follows: TGCAGTGCTAGAGGGCTTGGTGTCACCGGGGAGCTGTTTTTT. Protein: CSARGLGVTGELFF.

This clonotype has more than one count but fewer than ten. J is TRBJ2-3 and V is TRBV10-3; TRBD1 might be the D (5 bases). Deletions cut 5 bases from V and 0 bases from J, with 15 bases between. CDR3 size: 16 residues. Germline CDR1 reads ENHRY; CDR2 reads SYGVKD. This CDR3 is CAISSPAQGSTDTQYF. Here the CDR3 DNA reads TGTGCCATCAGTTCTCCGGCGCAGGGCAGCACAGATACGCAGTATTTT.

This clonotype has a handful of counts. The V and J genes are TRBV5-1 and TRBJ1-2; the D gene is possibly TRBD1 (6 bases). In germline, CDR1 is SGHRS, CDR2 YFSETQ. The V gene lost 1 base and the J gene lost 2 bases, with 9 bases spanning the gap. The CDR3 has 14 amino acids. The CDR3: CASSLYGQNYGYTF. DNA for the CDR3: TGCGCCAGCAGCTTGTACGGACAGAACTATGGCTACACCTTC.

The chain recombines TRBV9 with TRBJ2-1; possibly TRBD1 or TRBD2 for D (6 bases each). The germline V gene encodes CDR1 SGDLS and CDR2 YYNGEE. V was shortened by 1 base and J by 0 bases, with 11 bases between the two germline ends. The CDR3 extends over 16 amino acids. For the CDR3, the DNA is TGTGCCAGCAGCGTAACGGGGGCGAGCTCCTACAATGAGCAGTTCTTC. Amino acids: CASSVTGASSYNEQFF.

A few counts support this clonotype. The chain is built from TRBV6-5 and TRBJ2-1; 8 nucleotides align to TRBD2. In germline, CDR1 is MNHEY, CDR2 SVGAGI. The CDR3 sequence is 18 residues long. Unmatched junction bases numbered 7, after V lost 0 bases and J lost 0 bases. The CDR3: CASSYSSGALNSYNEQFF. In DNA form, the CDR3 reads TGTGCCAGCAGTTACTCTAGCGGGGCCTTAAACTCCTACAATGAGCAGTTCTTC.

This clonotype was seen a few times. J is TRBJ2-5 and V is TRBV21-1; the D segment call TRBD1 is taken from the table without a DNA check. TRBV21-1 is a pseudogene segment. CDR3 length: 18 residues. Here the CDR3 DNA reads TGTGCCAGCAGCCAGAGAAGAGGACAGACCTGCGCCTTAGGGACCCAGTACTTC. Its protein product is CASSQRRGQTCALGTQYF.

The V call is TRBV12-3 or TRBV12-4, the J call TRBJ2-3; D possibly corresponds to TRBD2 (5 bases). The CDR3 spans 15 residues. V was pared by 4 bases and J by 3 bases, with 14 bases between. The CDR3 nucleotides are TGTGCCAGCAGTTGGCGGGTCGGTAAGACAGATACGCAGTATTTT. This gives the protein CASSWRVGKTDTQYF.

This clonotype was detected only a few times. The chain couples TRBV12-3 or TRBV12-4 to TRBJ1-4; a possible D gene is TRBD1 (6 bases). V was clipped by 5 bases and J by 7 bases, with 14 bases between them. The CDR3 covers 14 residues. The CDR3 DNA reads TGTGCCAGCAGTCCGGACAGATGGGGTGAAAAACTGTTTTTT. Translated: CASSPDRWGEKLFF.

The chain uses TRBV28 and TRBJ2-3, with TRBD1 identical over 9 bases. This CDR3 contains 14 residues. Germline V gives CDR1 MDHEN, CDR2 SYDVKM. After removal of 3 bases from V and 4 bases from J, the junction contained 2 bases not matched to a gene. This chain's CDR3 is CASSLTGGADTQYF. The CDR3 DNA is TGTGCCAGCAGTTTGACAGGGGGGGCAGATACGCAGTATTTT.

The V gene is TRBV18, the J gene TRBJ2-3; possibly TRBD1 or TRBD2 for D (5 bases each). V was shortened by 3 bases and J by 4 bases, with 14 bases between the two germline ends. Germline values: CDR1 KGHSH, CDR2 LQKENI. This CDR3 has 15 amino acids. The CDR3 here is CASSPGRMVADTQYF. CDR3 DNA: TGTGCCAGCTCACCGGGACGCATGGTGGCAGATACGCAGTATTTT.

This clonotype was observed a few times. This may arise from a read error, as a much more abundant clone is one base away. The chain uses TRBV11-1 and TRBJ2-2, with D uncertain. The CDR3 has 13 residues. CDR1 is SGHAT and CDR2 is FQDESV in the germline V gene (reference sequence). Trimming removed 1 base from V and 5 bases from J, with 5 bases in between. CDR3 sequence reads: CASSLDRTGELFF. The CDR3 DNA reads TGTGCCAGCAGCTTAGACCGGACCGGGGAGCTGTTTTTT.

There are a few counts of this clonotype. This chain connects TRBV20-1 to TRBJ2-7; 10 bases align to TRBD1. The CDR3 totals 14 residues. Germline V gene sequence: CDR1 DFQATT, CDR2 SNEGSKA (reference sequence). With 1 base clipped from V and 4 bases from J, the junction kept 4 bases outside the gene matches. The CDR3 DNA sequence: TGCAGTGCTAGAGGACAGGGGGCTAAGTACGAGCAGTACTTC. Amino acids: CSARGQGAKYEQYF.

This clonotype was counted between two and nine times. This chain connects TRBV5-5 to TRBJ2-1, with TRBD2 as a possible D gene (6 bases). The CDR3 runs 17 residues. Between the trimmed V and J ends, which lost 4 bases and 6 bases, there was a span of 23 bases. Germline-derived CDR1 and CDR2 are SGHKS and YYEKEE (reference sequence). The CDR3 DNA follows: TGTGCCAGCAGCCCGGAGGGTAAACTGGCAGGGAGCAATGAGCAGTTCTTC. Its protein product is CASSPEGKLAGSNEQFF.

This clonotype was recorded at least ten times. The rearrangement uses TRBV29-1 and TRBJ2-7; TRBD2 matches 8 bases. With V trimmed by 6 bases and J by 3 bases, 1 base remained unmatched. Germline V gene data show CDR1 as SQVTM and CDR2 as ANQGSEA. This CDR3 comprises 11 residues. CDR3 in DNA: TGCAGCGTCGGGGGGGGCTACGAGCAGTACTTC. Amino acids: CSVGGGYEQYF.

V is TRBV5-4 and J is TRBJ2-2; maybe TRBD2 (6 bases). Per the germline V gene, CDR1 is SGHNT and CDR2 is YYREEE (reference sequence). This CDR3 has 15 residues. The V and J ends lost 3 bases and 4 bases respectively, with 13 bases between them. The CDR3 loop reads CASSSRAGTTGELFF. The CDR3 DNA follows: TGTGCCAGCAGCTCGAGGGCGGGGACCACCGGGGAGCTGTTTTTT.

The rearrangement uses TRBV2 and TRBJ2-7, with TRBD1 matching over 8 bases. The germline V gene encodes CDR1 SNHLY and CDR2 FYNNEI. J gave up 6 bases and V 6 bases, and 7 bases lay outside the gene matches. The CDR3 spans 13 residues. CDR3 residues: CASSMDRAAEQYF. The CDR3 nucleotides read TGTGCCAGCAGCATGGACAGGGCGGCCGAGCAGTACTTC. Looking up the rest from reference TRBV2 and TRBJ2-7 gives the full variable domain: EPEVTQTPSHQVTQMGQEVILRCVPISNHLYFYWYRQILGQKVEFLVSFYNNEISEKSEIFDDQFSVERPDGSNFTLKIRSTKLEDSAMYFCASSMDRAAEQYFGPGTRLTVT.

The CDR3 is CASSEKGAWGYTF. Written as DNA, the CDR3 is TGTGCCAGCAGTGAAAAGGGGGCCTGGGGCTACACCTTC. V gene TRBV6-1 combines with J gene TRBJ1-2, with 7 bases fitting TRBD1. Germline lookup yields CDR1 MNHNS and CDR2 SASEGT. The CDR3 runs to 13 residues. Trimming cost V 2 bases and J 8 bases; bases outside gene matches: 5.

In this sample, this clonotype turned up a few times. The CDR3 sequence is CASSLLSELTGGYTF. The CDR3 region has the DNA TGTGCCAGCTCCCTCCTTTCTGAGCTAACGGGTGGCTACACCTTC. The chain has TRBV18 and TRBJ1-2; D is ambiguous. V was pared by 6 bases and J by 7 bases, with 21 bases between. The length of the CDR3 is 15 residues. The germline gives CDR1 KGHSH, CDR2 LQKENI.

Many counts were recorded for this clonotype. The chain employs TRBV16 and TRBJ2-1; D possibly corresponds to TRBD1 (5 bases). The CDR3 is 14 residues long. Germline lookup yields CDR1 KGHSY and CDR2 FQNENV. V lost 1 base to trimming and J lost 11 bases, with 15 bases between them. The CDR3 sequence: CASSQFPGFWKQFF. In DNA, the CDR3 is TGTGCCAGCAGCCAATTCCCAGGGTTCTGGAAGCAGTTCTTC. Looking up the rest from reference TRBV16 and TRBJ2-1 gives the full variable domain: GEEVAQTPKHLVRGEGQKAKLYCAPIKGHSYVFWYQQVLKNEFKFLISFQNENVFDETGMPKERFSAKCLPNSPCSLEIQATKLEDSAVYFCASSQFPGFWKQFFGPGTRLTVL.

The sample holds many counts of this clonotype. This chain links TRBV7-6 with TRBJ2-2; D is undetermined. Trimming cost V 1 base and J 4 bases, with 13 bases left between them. CDR3 length equals 16 residues. Germline V lookup: CDR1 SGHVS, CDR2 FNYEAQ. The CDR3: CASSLGGRSSTGELFF. Here the CDR3 DNA reads TGTGCCAGCAGCTTAGGGGGAAGGAGCAGCACCGGGGAGCTGTTTTTT.

This clonotype was picked up a small number of times. The V call is TRBV14, the J call TRBJ1-4, with 8 bases lining up with TRBD1. The CDR3 totals 17 residues. Germline values: CDR1 SGHDN, CDR2 FVKESK. With 5 bases clipped from V and 3 bases from J, the junction kept 11 bases outside the gene matches. The CDR3 loop is CASSSRSRGLANEKLFF. For the CDR3, the DNA is TGTGCCAGCAGCTCCCGGAGCAGGGGGCTGGCTAATGAAAAACTGTTTTTT.

This clonotype was counted only a few times. V and J are TRBV4-1 and TRBJ1-2; D unresolved. With 0 bases removed from V and 8 bases from J, the gap between germline ends came to 19 bases. There are 16 residues in the CDR3. The germline gives CDR1 MGHRA, CDR2 YSYEKL. The CDR3 here is CASSQDPARGLHGYTF. DNA for the CDR3: TGCGCCAGCAGCCAAGATCCTGCCAGAGGACTTCACGGCTACACCTTC.

The rearrangement links TRBV12-3 or TRBV12-4 to TRBJ1-1, with a tentative D call TRBD1 (6 bases). The CDR3 covers 15 residues. Trimming took off 8 bases at V and 4 bases at J, with 20 bases between the two ends. The CDR3 is CASGQLGLPGTEAFF. CDR3 sequence (DNA): TGTGCCAGCGGACAGCTAGGGCTACCGGGCACTGAAGCTTTCTTT.

This clonotype was counted only a few times. The chain carries TRBV12-3 or TRBV12-4 and TRBJ1-3; 7 nucleotides align to TRBD1. Trimming at V came to 5 bases and at J to 9 bases, leaving 7 bases not matched to a gene. The CDR3 has 13 amino acids. CDR3 sequence: CASSPDRVGTIYF. The CDR3 region has the DNA TGTGCCAGCAGTCCCGACAGGGTTGGCACCATATATTTT.

This clonotype came up many times. The V call is TRBV7-9, the J call TRBJ2-1; either TRBD1 or TRBD2 may supply D (6 bases each). The CDR3 is made up of 12 amino acids. V lost 7 bases, J lost 6 bases, and 10 bases lay in between. Germline loops: CDR1 SEHNR, CDR2 FQNEAQ (reference sequence). CDR3 residues: CASIGGGNEQFF. CDR3 bases: TGTGCCAGCATAGGAGGGGGCAATGAGCAGTTCTTC. The variable domain in full, completed from reference TRBV7-9 and TRBJ2-1, reads DTGVSQNPRHKITKRGQNVTFRCDPISEHNRLYWYRQTLGQGPEFLTYFQNEAQLEKSRLLSDRFSAERPKGSFSTLEIQRTEQGDSAMYLCASIGGGNEQFFGPGTRLTVL.

The rearrangement links TRBV19 to TRBJ2-2; 12 nucleotides align to TRBD2. V lost 8 bases and J lost 3; bases outside the gene matches: 7. Germline values: CDR1 LNHDA, CDR2 SQIVND (reference sequence). The length of the CDR3 is 16 residues. Here the CDR3 DNA reads TGTGCCAGTCAATCGCGACTAGCGGGAGACACCGGGGAGCTGTTTTTT. It specifies CASQSRLAGDTGELFF.

This clonotype has a count of ten or more. The genes are TRBV30 and TRBJ1-1, with a tentative D call TRBD1 (5 bases). Trimming took 5 bases from V and 6 from J, leaving 13 bases between them. The germline CDR1 and CDR2 sequences are GTSNPN and SVGIG (reference sequence). The CDR3 sequence is 12 residues long. The CDR3 region is CAWGHLGAEAFF. As DNA, the CDR3 is TGTGCCTGGGGACACCTCGGCGCTGAAGCTTTCTTT.